The 26 T cell receptor beta chains below all came from one sample that was sequenced in a study of molecular identifiers for immune sequencing clone quantification. Each CDR3 protein gets one entry after TCRdb re-called the PCR reads with MiXCR. The sample lists a few hundred thousand distinct CDR3 sequences, over 20% occurring once. The sequenced sample consisted of naive CD8+ T cells from blood, with Jurkat cell RNA spiked in. Subset denoted: FACS-sorted CD8+CD4-CCR7+CD45RA+ naive T cells. The receptor source for this set is a human donor in good health. Some libraries in this study had Jurkat cell RNA spiked in.

This CDR3 is CASSPPPASGQTNTGELFF. CDR3 coding DNA: TGTGCCAGCAGCCCCCCCCCGGCTAGCGGCCAGACGAACACCGGGGAGCTGTTTTTT. The V and J genes are TRBV11-2 and TRBJ2-2; 7 nucleotides align to TRBD2. Germline V gene sequence: CDR1 SGHAT, CDR2 FQNNGV. CDR3 length: 19 residues. V lost 5 bases and J lost 0; bases outside the gene matches: 15.

Many counts were recorded for this clonotype. This chain uses TRBV14 with TRBJ1-1, with D hard to call. The V and J ends lost 1 base and 0 bases respectively, with 9 bases between them. The CDR3 runs 15 residues. The germline gives CDR1 SGHDN, CDR2 FVKESK. The CDR3 protein is CASSQGIGLNTEAFF. The DNA for the CDR3 is TGTGCCAGCAGCCAAGGGATCGGATTGAACACTGAAGCTTTCTTT.

This clonotype was recorded many times. The rearrangement joins TRBV28 to TRBJ1-5, with a tentative D call TRBD1 (5 bases). Germline V gene sequence: CDR1 MDHEN, CDR2 SYDVKM. V gave up 5 bases and J gave up 0 bases, with 11 bases separating them. There are 15 residues in the CDR3. In DNA form, the CDR3 reads TGTGCCAGCAGTCGGGATACAGGTAGCAATCAGCCCCAGCATTTT. Protein product: CASSRDTGSNQPQHF.

This clonotype has a count of ten or more. The J gene is TRBJ2-5, the V gene TRBV2, with D unresolved. From germline, CDR1 is SNHLY and CDR2 FYNNEI. The germline V and J ends were trimmed by 2 bases and 2 bases, with 6 bases remaining between them. The CDR3 runs 13 residues. The DNA for the CDR3 is TGTGCCAGCAGTGAATACGGTCAAGAGACCCAGTACTTC. This sequence encodes CASSEYGQETQYF. Full variable domain (rest looked up from reference TRBV2 and TRBJ2-5): EPEVTQTPSHQVTQMGQEVILRCVPISNHLYFYWYRQILGQKVEFLVSFYNNEISEKSEIFDDQFSVERPDGSNFTLKIRSTKLEDSAMYFCASSEYGQETQYFGPGTRLLVL.

This clonotype has a handful of counts. The chain couples TRBV12-3 or TRBV12-4 to TRBJ1-3; no firm D call. Trimming left V 7 bases short and J 0 bases short, with 10 bases between. The CDR3 contains 14 residues. The CDR3 region is CASNGPNSGNTIYF. Written as DNA, the CDR3 is TGTGCCAGCAATGGACCCAACTCTGGAAACACCATATATTTT.

This clonotype was detected ten times or more. This sequence joins TRBV4-3 and TRBJ2-7; TRBD1 aligns across 8 bases. The ends lost 4 bases at V and 2 bases at J; junction bases unmatched: 4. This CDR3 contains 14 residues. From germline, CDR1 is LGHNA and CDR2 YSLEER. The CDR3 DNA reads TGCGCCAGCAGCCCACACAGGGGGGCCTACGAGCAGTACTTC. Translation gives CASSPHRGAYEQYF.

This clonotype was seen a handful of times. CDR3 sequence: CSVILRDTYYGYTF. The CDR3 DNA reads TGCAGCGTGATCCTCCGGGACACTTACTATGGCTACACCTTC. The rearrangement uses TRBV29-1 and TRBJ1-2; D may be TRBD1 (6 bases). The V end was cut by 6 bases, the J end by 3 bases, with 17 bases between. CDR1 is SQVTM and CDR2 is ANQGSEA in the germline V gene. The CDR3 is 14 residues long.

In this sample, this clonotype turned up many times. The V gene is TRBV19, the J gene TRBJ2-2; 10 bases are a match to TRBD2. There are 16 residues in the CDR3. Trimming removed 3 bases from V and 7 bases from J; junction bases left unmatched: 8. Germline V gene data show CDR1 as LNHDA and CDR2 as SQIVND (reference sequence). The CDR3 nucleotides read TGTGCCAGTAGTATTTGGCTAGCGGGGGAGAACGGGGAGCTGTTTTTT. It is translated as CASSIWLAGENGELFF.

A few counts support this clonotype. The chain carries TRBV6-1 and TRBJ1-1; possibly TRBD1 for D (6 bases). Trimming shortened V by 1 base and J by 8 bases, and 20 bases separated the two germline ends. Per germline, CDR1 MNHNS and CDR2 SASEGT. The CDR3 loop spans 16 amino acids. The DNA of the CDR3 is TGTGCCAGCAGTGAAGAGGGGGACTGGAGGCTTTCCGAAGCTTTCTTT. This gives the protein CASSEEGDWRLSEAFF.

The V and J genes are TRBV3-1 and TRBJ1-1; TRBD1 matches at 7 bases. V shed 5 bases, J shed 2 bases, and the junction held 8 bases outside the gene matches. Germline CDR1 and CDR2: LGHDT and YNNKEL (reference sequence). This CDR3 is built from 15 residues. CDR3 nucleotide sequence: TGTGCCAGCAGCGAAAGGACAGGCCTCAACACTGAAGCTTTCTTT. This gives the protein CASSERTGLNTEAFF.

Remarks on this clonotype: The junction and the germline gene differ at one end; a read error may be behind it. The chain couples TRBV19 to TRBJ2-7; 7 bases fit TRBD1. The CDR3 extends over 14 amino acids. The V gene's germline CDR1 is LNHDA and CDR2 SQIVND (reference sequence). CDR3 sequence reads: CASSITTGSYERYF. The CDR3 nucleotides read TGTGCCAGTAGTATAACGACAGGGTCGTACGAGCGGTACTTC.

This chain joins TRBV6-6 and TRBJ1-5; D is unresolved. CDR3 length: 15 amino acids. V lost 6 bases and J 0 bases, leaving 12 bases between the germline ends. Germline-derived CDR1 and CDR2 are MNHNY and SVGAGI (reference sequence). CDR3 coding DNA: TGTGCCAGCAGCCCCGAAAATAATAGCAATCAGCCCCAGCATTTT. It encodes CASSPENNSNQPQHF.

Ten or more counts support this clonotype. This chain uses TRBV7-9 with TRBJ2-3; D is uncertain. Trimming cost V 6 bases and J 4 bases, with 11 bases left between them. Germline V CDR1 and CDR2: SEHNR, FQNEAQ (reference sequence). This CDR3 contains 13 residues. CDR3 in DNA: TGTGCCAGCAGTACCCCGGGCGCAGATACGCAGTATTTT. Translation: CASSTPGADTQYF.

This chain joins TRBV11-2 and TRBJ1-1; no definite D call. Germline V gene data show CDR1 as SGHAT and CDR2 as FQNNGV. The CDR3 is made up of 15 amino acids. Trimming left V 1 base short and J 0 bases short, with 9 bases between. In DNA, the CDR3 is TGTGCCAGCAGCTTAGGAGTGTCACTGAACACTGAAGCTTTCTTT. It specifies CASSLGVSLNTEAFF.

Note on this clonotype: Its ends do not fully match the called genes, so a read error is possible. The gene calls are TRBV4-3 and TRBJ1-4; D not certain. Germline CDR1 reads LGHNA; CDR2 reads YSLEER. This CDR3 is 15 amino acids long. CDR3: CVSSQESGSNEKLFF. In DNA form, the CDR3 reads TGCGTCAGCAGCCAAGAGTCGGGGTCCAATGAAAAACTGTTTTTT.

This clonotype was counted a few times. V usage is TRBV3-1 and J usage is TRBJ1-5; a possible D gene is TRBD1 (6 bases). The CDR3 spans 18 residues. The V end lost 1 base, the J end lost 1 base, and 17 bases lay between the germline ends. CDR1 is LGHDT, CDR2 YNNKEL, per germline (reference sequence). This chain's CDR3 is CASSQAGESSVSNQPQHF. The CDR3 nucleotides are TGTGCCAGCAGCCAAGCAGGGGAGAGTAGCGTAAGCAATCAGCCCCAGCATTTT.

V usage is TRBV2 and J usage is TRBJ2-1; 7 nucleotides line up with TRBD1. The CDR3 loop spans 16 amino acids. Germline lookup yields CDR1 SNHLY and CDR2 FYNNEI. V lost 5 bases and J lost 1; bases outside the gene matches: 8. This CDR3 is CASSLTGDRSYNEQFF. The CDR3 bases are TGTGCCAGCAGTCTAACAGGGGATAGGTCCTACAATGAGCAGTTCTTC.

This clonotype was seen only a few times. This sequence joins TRBV6-1 and TRBJ2-1; weak D call: TRBD1 (6 bases). Trimming shortened V by 2 bases and J by 7 bases, and 18 bases separated the two germline ends. This CDR3 spans 16 amino acids. Germline V lookup: CDR1 MNHNS, CDR2 SASEGT. The DNA for the CDR3 is TGTGCCAGCAGTGAAACTGGACAGCTGTTTTGGAATGAGCAGTTCTTC. Translating it yields CASSETGQLFWNEQFF.

This clonotype turned up a few times. The V call is TRBV27, the J call TRBJ1-5; 8 bases are shared with TRBD1. The CDR3 has 13 amino acids. V lost 3 bases and J lost 7; bases outside the gene matches: 2. Germline assignment: CDR1 MNHEY and CDR2 SMNVEV (reference sequence). The CDR3 loop reads CASSFRGLQPQHF. CDR3 coding DNA: TGTGCCAGCAGTTTCAGGGGGCTACAGCCCCAGCATTTT.

Ten or more counts support this clonotype. This rearrangement joins TRBV4-1 to TRBJ2-7, with 10 nucleotides matching TRBD1. J gave up 4 bases and V 4 bases, and 4 bases lay outside the gene matches. Germline CDR1 reads MGHRA; CDR2 reads YSYEKL. The CDR3 has 14 residues. In nucleotides, the CDR3 is TGCGCCAGCAGCCCAAAGGACAGGGGGTACGAGCAGTACTTC. This gives the protein CASSPKDRGYEQYF.

This clonotype was found many times. The rearrangement joins TRBV19 to TRBJ2-2; D gene ambiguous. CDR1 is LNHDA, CDR2 SQIVND, per germline (reference sequence). Trimming stripped 5 bases from V and 1 base from J, with 5 bases between. CDR3 length equals 13 residues. CDR3 amino acids: CASSWMNTGELFF. CDR3 nucleotides: TGTGCCAGTAGTTGGATGAACACCGGGGAGCTGTTTTTT.

The chain carries TRBV19 and TRBJ2-7, with D tentatively TRBD1 (6 bases). V was clipped by 1 base and J by 4 bases, with 11 bases between them. The CDR3 extends over 14 amino acids. Germline assignment: CDR1 LNHDA and CDR2 SQIVND (reference sequence). For the CDR3, the DNA is TGTGCCAGTAGTATAGGGCAGGGGCAGTACGAGCAGTACTTC. This gives the protein CASSIGQGQYEQYF.

This clonotype was picked up a small number of times. This rearrangement joins TRBV7-6 to TRBJ2-3; possible D gene TRBD2, 7 bases. The germline V and J ends were trimmed by 4 bases and 4 bases, with 18 bases remaining between them. CDR3 length equals 16 residues. Germline lookup yields CDR1 SGHVS and CDR2 FNYEAQ. DNA of the CDR3: TGTGCCAGCAGCTCCCTGGGGGGGGGGGCATCAGATACGCAGTATTTT. Protein product: CASSSLGGGASDTQYF.

This clonotype appeared a few times. This chain joins TRBV3-1 and TRBJ1-5; D is uncertain. Trimming pared 2 bases from V and 3 bases from J, leaving 8 bases between. Germline V gives CDR1 LGHDT, CDR2 YNNKEL (reference sequence). The CDR3 spans 14 residues. The CDR3 region has the DNA TGTGCCAGCAGCCAACGAGAGATCAATCAGCCCCAGCATTTT. Amino acids: CASSQREINQPQHF.

About this clonotype: A much bigger clone sits one base away, suggesting this may be a read error. This chain joins TRBV6-2 or TRBV6-3 and TRBJ2-7; D gene ambiguous. Trimming stripped 0 bases from V and 8 bases from J, with 11 bases between. The germline CDR1 and CDR2 sequences are MNHEY and SVGEGT. CDR3 size: 13 residues. The CDR3 DNA is TGTGCCAGCAGTTACTCGAACCAGCACAAGCAGTACTTC. Its translation is CASSYSNQHKQYF.

This clonotype was observed many times. The chain links TRBV5-6 to TRBJ2-3; possibly TRBD2 for D (6 bases). V lost 2 bases to trimming and J lost 0 bases, with 10 bases between them. The CDR3 is made up of 15 amino acids. Germline CDR1 is SGHDT and CDR2 is YYEEEE. CDR3 nucleotide sequence: TGTGCCAGCAGCTTTGGCGCGGGGAGCACAGATACGCAGTATTTT. Encoded protein: CASSFGAGSTDTQYF.